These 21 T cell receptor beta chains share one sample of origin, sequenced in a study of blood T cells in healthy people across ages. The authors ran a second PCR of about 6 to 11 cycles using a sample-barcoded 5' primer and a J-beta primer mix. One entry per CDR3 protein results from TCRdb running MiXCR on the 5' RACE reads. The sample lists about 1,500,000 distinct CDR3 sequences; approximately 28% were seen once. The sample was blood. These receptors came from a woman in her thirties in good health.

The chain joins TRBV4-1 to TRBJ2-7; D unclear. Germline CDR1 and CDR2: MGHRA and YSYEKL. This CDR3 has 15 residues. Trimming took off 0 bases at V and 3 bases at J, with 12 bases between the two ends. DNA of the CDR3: TGCGCCAGCAGCCAAGAAGGTCGAGGCCTCTACGAGCAGTACTTC. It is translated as CASSQEGRGLYEQYF.

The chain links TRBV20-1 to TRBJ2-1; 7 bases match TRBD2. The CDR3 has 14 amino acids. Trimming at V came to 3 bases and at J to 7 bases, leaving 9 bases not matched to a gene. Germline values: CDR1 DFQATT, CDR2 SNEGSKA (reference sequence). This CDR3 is CSARLAEVMNEQFF. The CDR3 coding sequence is TGCAGTGCTAGGCTAGCGGAAGTTATGAATGAGCAGTTCTTC.

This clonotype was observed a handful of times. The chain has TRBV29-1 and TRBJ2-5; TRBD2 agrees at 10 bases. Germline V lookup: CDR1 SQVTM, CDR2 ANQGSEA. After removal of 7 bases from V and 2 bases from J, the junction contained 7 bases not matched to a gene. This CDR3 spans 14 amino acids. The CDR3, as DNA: TGCAGCGCCCCCCTAGCGGGAGCGCAAGAGACCCAGTACTTC. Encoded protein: CSAPLAGAQETQYF.

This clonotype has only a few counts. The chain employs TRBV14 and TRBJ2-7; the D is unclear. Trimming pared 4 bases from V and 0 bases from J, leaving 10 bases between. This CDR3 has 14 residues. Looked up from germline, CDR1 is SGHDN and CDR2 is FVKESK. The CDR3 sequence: CASSLVTASYEQYF. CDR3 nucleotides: TGTGCCAGCAGCCTAGTGACTGCCTCCTACGAGCAGTACTTC.

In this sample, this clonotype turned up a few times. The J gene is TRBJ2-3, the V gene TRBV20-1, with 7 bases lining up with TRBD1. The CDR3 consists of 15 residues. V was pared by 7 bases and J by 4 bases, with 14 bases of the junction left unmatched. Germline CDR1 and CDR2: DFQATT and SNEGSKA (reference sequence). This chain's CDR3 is CSVPRSRGNADTQYF. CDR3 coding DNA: TGCAGTGTCCCCCGGAGCAGGGGGAACGCAGATACGCAGTATTTT.

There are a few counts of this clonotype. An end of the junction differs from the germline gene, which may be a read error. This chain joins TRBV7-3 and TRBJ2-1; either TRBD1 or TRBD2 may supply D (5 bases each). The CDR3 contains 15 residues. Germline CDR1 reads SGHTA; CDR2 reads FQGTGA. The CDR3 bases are TGTGCCAGCAGACCCTGGTTAGGGACGTACAATGAACAGTTCTTC. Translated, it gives CASRPWLGTYNEQFF.

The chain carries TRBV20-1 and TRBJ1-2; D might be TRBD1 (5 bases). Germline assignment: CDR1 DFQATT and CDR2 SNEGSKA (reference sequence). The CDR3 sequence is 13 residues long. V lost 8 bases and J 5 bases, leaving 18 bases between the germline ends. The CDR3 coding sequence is TGCAGTTTGAGAAGGGGTGCACCTTATGGCTACACCTTC. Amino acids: CSLRRGAPYGYTF.

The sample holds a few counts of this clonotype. The CDR3 loop is CASSLLADGYTF. The CDR3 coding sequence is TGTGCCAGCAGCTTGTTGGCCGATGGCTACACCTTC. The chain has TRBV5-5 and TRBJ1-2, with D unclear. V was shortened by 1 base and J by 6 bases, with 7 bases between the two germline ends. The CDR3 has 12 residues. Germline V gene lookup returns CDR1 SGHKS and CDR2 YYEKEE (reference sequence).

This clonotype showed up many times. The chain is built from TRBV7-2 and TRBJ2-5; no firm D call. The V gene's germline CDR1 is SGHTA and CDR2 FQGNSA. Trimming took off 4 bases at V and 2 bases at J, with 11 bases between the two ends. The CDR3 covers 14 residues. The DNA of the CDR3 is TGTGCCAGCAGCTCCCCCAGGCCTCAAGAGACCCAGTACTTC. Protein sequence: CASSSPRPQETQYF.

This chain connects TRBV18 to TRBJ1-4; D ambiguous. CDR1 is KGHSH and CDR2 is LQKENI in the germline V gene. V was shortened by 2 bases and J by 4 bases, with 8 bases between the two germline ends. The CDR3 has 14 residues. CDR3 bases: TGTGCCAGCTCACCAGCCCAGCGTAATGAAAAACTGTTTTTT. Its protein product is CASSPAQRNEKLFF.

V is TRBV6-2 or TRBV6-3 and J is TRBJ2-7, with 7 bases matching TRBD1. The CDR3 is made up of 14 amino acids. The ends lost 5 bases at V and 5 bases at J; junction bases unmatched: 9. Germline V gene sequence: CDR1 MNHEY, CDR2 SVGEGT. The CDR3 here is CASSQGTADNEQYF. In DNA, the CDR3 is TGTGCCAGCAGTCAAGGGACAGCCGACAACGAGCAGTACTTC.

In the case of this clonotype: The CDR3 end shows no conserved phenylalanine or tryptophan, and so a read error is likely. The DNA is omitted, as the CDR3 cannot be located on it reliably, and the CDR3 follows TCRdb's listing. CDR3 sequence reads: CSVGEGIGYTFGS. V usage is TRBV29-1 and J usage is TRBJ2-1. CDR1 SQVTM and CDR2 ANQGSEA come from the germline V gene. The CDR3 numbers 13 amino acids, ends counted.

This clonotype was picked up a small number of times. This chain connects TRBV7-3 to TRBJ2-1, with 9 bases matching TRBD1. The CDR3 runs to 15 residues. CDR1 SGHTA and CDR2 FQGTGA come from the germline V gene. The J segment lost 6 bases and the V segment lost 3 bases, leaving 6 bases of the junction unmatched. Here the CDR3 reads CASSLGTGRGNEQFF. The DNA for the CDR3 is TGTGCCAGCAGCTTGGGGACAGGGAGGGGCAATGAGCAGTTCTTC.

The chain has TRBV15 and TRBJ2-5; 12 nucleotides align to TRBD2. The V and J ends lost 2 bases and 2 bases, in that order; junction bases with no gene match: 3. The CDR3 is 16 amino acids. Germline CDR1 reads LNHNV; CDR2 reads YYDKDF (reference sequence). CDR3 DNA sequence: TGTGCCACCAGCAGATTCCTAGCGGGGGGGCAAGAGACCCAGTACTTC. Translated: CATSRFLAGGQETQYF.

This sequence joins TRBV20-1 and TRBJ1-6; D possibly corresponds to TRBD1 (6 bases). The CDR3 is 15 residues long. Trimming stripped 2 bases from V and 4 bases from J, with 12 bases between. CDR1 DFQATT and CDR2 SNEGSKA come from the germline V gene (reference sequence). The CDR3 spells CSARRDTYYNSPLHF. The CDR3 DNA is TGCAGTGCTAGAAGGGACACTTATTATAATTCACCCCTCCACTTT.

The CDR3 reads CASSRLAGDREQFF. In DNA, the CDR3 is TGTGCCAGCAGTCGACTAGCCGGGGATCGAGAGCAGTTCTTC. The rearrangement uses TRBV2 and TRBJ2-1, with TRBD2 matching 7 bases. From germline, CDR1 is SNHLY and CDR2 FYNNEI. J gave up 10 bases and V 5 bases, and 11 bases lay outside the gene matches. This CDR3 spans 14 amino acids.

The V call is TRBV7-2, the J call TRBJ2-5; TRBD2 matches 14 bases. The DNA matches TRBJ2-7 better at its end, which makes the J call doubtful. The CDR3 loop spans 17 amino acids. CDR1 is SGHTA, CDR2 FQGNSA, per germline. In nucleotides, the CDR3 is TGTGCCAGCAGCTATAAATCGGGACTAGCGGGGGTATACGAGCAGTACTTC. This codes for CASSYKSGLAGVYEQYF.

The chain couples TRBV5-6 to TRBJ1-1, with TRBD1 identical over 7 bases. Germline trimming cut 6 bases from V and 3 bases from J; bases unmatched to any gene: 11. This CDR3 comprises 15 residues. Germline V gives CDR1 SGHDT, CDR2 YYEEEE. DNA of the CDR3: TGTGCCAGCAACTTTGGAGACAGGGCGCACACTGAAGCTTTCTTT. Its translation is CASNFGDRAHTEAFF.

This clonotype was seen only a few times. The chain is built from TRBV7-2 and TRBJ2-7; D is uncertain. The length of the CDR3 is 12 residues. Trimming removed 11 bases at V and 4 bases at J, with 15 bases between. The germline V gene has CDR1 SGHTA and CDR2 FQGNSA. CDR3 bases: TGTGCCGGCGCTCCTGCTTCGTACGAGCAGTACTTC. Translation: CAGAPASYEQYF. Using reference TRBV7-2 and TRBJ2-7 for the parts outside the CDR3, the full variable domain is GAGVSQSPSNKVTEKGKDVELRCDPISGHTALYWYRQSLGQGLEFLIYFQGNSAPDKSGLPSDRFSAERTGGSVSTLTIQRTQQEDSAVYLCAGAPASYEQYFGPGTRLTVT.

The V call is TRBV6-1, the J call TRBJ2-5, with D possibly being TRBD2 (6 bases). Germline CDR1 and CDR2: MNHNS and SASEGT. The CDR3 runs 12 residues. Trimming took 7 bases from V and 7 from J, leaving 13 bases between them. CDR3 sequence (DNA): TGTGCCAGCACCAGAGGAGGGTCGACCCAGTACTTC. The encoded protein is CASTRGGSTQYF.

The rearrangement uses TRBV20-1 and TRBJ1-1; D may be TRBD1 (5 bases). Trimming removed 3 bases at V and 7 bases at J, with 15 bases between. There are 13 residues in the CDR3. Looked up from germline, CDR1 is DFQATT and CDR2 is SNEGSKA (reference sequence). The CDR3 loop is CSARVAGLGEAFF. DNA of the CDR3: TGCAGTGCTAGGGTCGCAGGGCTGGGTGAAGCTTTCTTT.